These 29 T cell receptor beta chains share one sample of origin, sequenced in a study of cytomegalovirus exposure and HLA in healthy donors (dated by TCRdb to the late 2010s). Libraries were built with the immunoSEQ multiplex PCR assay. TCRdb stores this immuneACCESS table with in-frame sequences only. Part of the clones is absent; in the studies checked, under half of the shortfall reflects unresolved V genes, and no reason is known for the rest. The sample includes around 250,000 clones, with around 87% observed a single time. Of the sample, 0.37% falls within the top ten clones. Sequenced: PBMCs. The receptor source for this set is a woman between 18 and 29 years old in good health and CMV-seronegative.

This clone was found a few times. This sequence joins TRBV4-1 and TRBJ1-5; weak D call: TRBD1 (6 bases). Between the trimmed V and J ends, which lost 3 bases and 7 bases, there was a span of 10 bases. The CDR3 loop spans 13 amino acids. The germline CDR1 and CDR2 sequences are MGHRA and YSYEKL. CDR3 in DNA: TGCGCCAGCAGCCACTTACAGGGACAGCCCCAGCATTTT. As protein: CASSHLQGQPQHF.

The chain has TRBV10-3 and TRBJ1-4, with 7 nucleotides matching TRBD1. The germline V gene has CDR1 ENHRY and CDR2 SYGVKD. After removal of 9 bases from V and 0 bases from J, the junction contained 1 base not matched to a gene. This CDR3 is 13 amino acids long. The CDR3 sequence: CAIGQATNEKLFF. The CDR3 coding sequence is TGTGCCATAGGACAGGCAACTAATGAAAAACTGTTTTTT.

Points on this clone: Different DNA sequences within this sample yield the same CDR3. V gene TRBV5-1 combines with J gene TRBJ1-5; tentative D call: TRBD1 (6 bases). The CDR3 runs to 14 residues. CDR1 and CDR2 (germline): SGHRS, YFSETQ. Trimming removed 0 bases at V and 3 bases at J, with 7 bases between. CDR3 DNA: TGCGCCAGCAGCTTGGCAGGGGACAATCAGCCCCAGCATTTT. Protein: CASSLAGDNQPQHF.

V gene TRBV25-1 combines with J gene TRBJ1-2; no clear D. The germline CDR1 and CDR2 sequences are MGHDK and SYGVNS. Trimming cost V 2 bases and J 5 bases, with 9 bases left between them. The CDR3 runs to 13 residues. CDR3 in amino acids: CASSEIGWYGYTF. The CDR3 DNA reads TGTGCCAGCAGTGAAATTGGCTGGTATGGCTACACCTTC.

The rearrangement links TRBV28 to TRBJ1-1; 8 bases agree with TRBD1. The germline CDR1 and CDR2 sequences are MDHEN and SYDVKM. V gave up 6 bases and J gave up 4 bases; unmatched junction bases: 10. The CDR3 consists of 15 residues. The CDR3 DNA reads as TGTGCCAGCAGATCGTTGACAGGGGAGGCCACTGAAGCTTTCTTT. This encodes CASRSLTGEATEAFF.

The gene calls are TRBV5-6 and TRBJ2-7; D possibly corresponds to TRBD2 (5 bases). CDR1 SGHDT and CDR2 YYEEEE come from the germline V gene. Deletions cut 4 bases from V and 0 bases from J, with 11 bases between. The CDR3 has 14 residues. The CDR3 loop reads CASSIGRGSYEQYF. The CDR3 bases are TGTGCCAGCAGCATAGGACGGGGCTCCTACGAGCAGTACTTC.

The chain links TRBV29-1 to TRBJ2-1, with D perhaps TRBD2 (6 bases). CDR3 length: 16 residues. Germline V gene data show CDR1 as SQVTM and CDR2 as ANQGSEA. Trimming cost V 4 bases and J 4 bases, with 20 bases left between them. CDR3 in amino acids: CSVGGEPASLYNEQFF. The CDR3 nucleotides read TGCAGCGTTGGGGGGGAGCCAGCTAGCCTTTACAATGAGCAGTTCTTC.

The CDR3 protein is CGAGASSGANVLTF. The CDR3 DNA follows: TGTGGAGCGGGGGCGTCCTCGGGGGCCAACGTCCTGACTTTC. The gene calls are TRBV7-8 and TRBJ2-6; 8 nucleotides match TRBD2. The germline V gene has CDR1 SGHVS and CDR2 FQNEAQ. This CDR3 has 14 amino acids.

In DNA form, the CDR3 reads TGCAGCCTGGGACAGGACGGGGAGACGGCCCAGTACTTC. The encoded protein is CSLGQDGETAQYF. The V and J genes are TRBV29-1 and TRBJ2-5; TRBD1 matches at 8 bases. The length of the CDR3 is 13 residues. Trimming at V came to 8 bases and at J to 9 bases, leaving 14 bases not matched to a gene. Looked up from germline, CDR1 is SQVTM and CDR2 is ANQGSEA. Full variable domain (remainder filled in from reference TRBV29-1 and TRBJ2-5): SAVISQKPSRDICQRGTSLTIQCQVDSQVTMMFWYRQQPGQSLTLIATANQGSEATYESGFVIDKFPISRPNLTFSTLTVSNMSPEDSSIYLCSLGQDGETAQYFGPGTRLLVL.

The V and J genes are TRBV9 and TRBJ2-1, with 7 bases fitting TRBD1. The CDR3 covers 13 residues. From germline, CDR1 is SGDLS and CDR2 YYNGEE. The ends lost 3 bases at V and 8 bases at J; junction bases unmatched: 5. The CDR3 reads CASSAVGGDEQFF. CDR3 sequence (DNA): TGTGCCAGCAGCGCCGTAGGGGGCGATGAGCAGTTCTTC.

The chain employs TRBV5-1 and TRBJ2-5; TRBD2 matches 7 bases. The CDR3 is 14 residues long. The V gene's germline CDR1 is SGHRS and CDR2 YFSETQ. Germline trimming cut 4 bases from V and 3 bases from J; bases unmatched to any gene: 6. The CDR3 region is CASSPSGQKETQYF. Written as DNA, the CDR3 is TGCGCCAGCAGCCCTAGCGGTCAAAAAGAGACCCAGTACTTC.

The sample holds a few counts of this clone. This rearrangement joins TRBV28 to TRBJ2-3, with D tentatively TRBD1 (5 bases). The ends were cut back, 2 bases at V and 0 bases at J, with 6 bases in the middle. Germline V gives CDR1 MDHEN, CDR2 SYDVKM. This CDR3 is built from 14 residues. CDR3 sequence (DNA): TGTGCCAGCAGTTTAACAGGTAGCACAGATACGCAGTATTTT. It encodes CASSLTGSTDTQYF.

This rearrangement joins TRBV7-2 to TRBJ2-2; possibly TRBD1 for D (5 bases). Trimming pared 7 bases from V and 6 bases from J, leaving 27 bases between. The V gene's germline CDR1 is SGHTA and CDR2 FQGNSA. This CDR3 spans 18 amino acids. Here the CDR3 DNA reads TGTGCCAGCAACGACAACTTTCCCCGGGTTGGGGCCTCCGGGGAGCTGTTTTTT. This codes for CASNDNFPRVGASGELFF.

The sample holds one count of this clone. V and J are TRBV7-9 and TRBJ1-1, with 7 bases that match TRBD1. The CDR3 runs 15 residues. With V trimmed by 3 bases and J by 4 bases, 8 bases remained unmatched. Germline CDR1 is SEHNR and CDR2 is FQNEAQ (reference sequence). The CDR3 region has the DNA TGTGCCAGCAGCTTTCAAGGGGGCCGGGTCACTGAAGCTTTCTTT. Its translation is CASSFQGGRVTEAFF.

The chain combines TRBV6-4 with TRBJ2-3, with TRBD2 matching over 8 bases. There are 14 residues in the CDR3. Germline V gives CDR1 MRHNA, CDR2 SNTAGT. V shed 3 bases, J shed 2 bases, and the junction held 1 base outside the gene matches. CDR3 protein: CASSEAGATDTQYF. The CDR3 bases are TGTGCCAGCAGTGAAGCGGGGGCCACAGATACGCAGTATTTT.

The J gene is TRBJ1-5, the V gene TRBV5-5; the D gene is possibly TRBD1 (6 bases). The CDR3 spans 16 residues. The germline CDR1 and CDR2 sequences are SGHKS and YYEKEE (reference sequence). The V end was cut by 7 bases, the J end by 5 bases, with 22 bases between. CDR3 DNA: TGTGCCAGCGGAGCCAGCTACCGGGACACCTATCAGCCCCAGCATTTT. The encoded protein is CASGASYRDTYQPQHF.

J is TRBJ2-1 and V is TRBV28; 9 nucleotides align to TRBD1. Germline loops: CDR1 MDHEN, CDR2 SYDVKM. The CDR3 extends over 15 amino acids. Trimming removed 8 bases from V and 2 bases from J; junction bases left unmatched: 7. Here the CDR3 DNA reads TGTGCCAGCTCTAAGGGACAGGGAACCTACAATGAGCAGTTCTTC. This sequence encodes CASSKGQGTYNEQFF.

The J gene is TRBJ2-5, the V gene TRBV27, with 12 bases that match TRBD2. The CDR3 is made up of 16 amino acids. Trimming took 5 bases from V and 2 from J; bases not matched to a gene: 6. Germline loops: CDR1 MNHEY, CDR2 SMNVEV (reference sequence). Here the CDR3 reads CASSPWTSGEQETQYF. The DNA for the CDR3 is TGTGCCAGCAGTCCATGGACTAGCGGGGAGCAAGAGACCCAGTACTTC.

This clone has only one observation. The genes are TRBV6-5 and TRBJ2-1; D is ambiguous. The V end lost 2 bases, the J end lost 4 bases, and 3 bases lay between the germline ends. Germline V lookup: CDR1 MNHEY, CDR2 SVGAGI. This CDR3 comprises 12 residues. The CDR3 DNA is TGTGCCAGCAGTTACCTATACAATGAGCAGTTCTTC. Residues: CASSYLYNEQFF.

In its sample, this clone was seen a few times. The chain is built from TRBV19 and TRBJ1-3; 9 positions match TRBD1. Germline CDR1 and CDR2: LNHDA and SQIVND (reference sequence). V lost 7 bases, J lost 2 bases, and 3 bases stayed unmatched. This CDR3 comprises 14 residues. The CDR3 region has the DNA TGTGCCAGTACTCGGACAGGGGCTGGAAACACCATATATTTT. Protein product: CASTRTGAGNTIYF.

CDR3 sequence (DNA): TGTGCCAGCAGCAACCTAGCGGGGGACACCTACGAGCAGTACTTC. It codes for CASSNLAGDTYEQYF. The chain is built from TRBV6-6 and TRBJ2-7; 10 nucleotides align to TRBD2. The CDR3 totals 15 residues. In germline, CDR1 is MNHNY, CDR2 SVGAGI (reference sequence). With V trimmed by 6 bases and J by 2 bases, 7 bases remained unmatched.

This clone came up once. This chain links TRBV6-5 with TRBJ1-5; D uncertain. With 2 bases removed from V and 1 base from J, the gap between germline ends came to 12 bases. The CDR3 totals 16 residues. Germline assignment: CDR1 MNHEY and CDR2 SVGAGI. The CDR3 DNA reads TGTGCCAGCAGTTACCATAAAGGCGGGAGCAATCAGCCCCAGCATTTT. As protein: CASSYHKGGSNQPQHF.

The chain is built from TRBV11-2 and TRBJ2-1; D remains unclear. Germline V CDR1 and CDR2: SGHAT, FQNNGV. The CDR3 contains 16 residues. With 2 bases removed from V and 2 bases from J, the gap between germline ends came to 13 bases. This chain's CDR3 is CASSLTSVGPYNEQFF. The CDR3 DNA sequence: TGTGCCAGCAGCTTAACCTCAGTGGGCCCCTACAATGAGCAGTTCTTC.

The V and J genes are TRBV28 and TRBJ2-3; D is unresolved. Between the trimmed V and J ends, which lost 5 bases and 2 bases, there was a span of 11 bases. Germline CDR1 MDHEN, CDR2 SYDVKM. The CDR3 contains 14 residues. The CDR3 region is CASSPRDFTDTQYF. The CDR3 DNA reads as TGTGCCAGCAGTCCCAGAGACTTCACAGATACGCAGTATTTT. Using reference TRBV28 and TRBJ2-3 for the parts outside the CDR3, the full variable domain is DVKVTQSSRYLVKRTGEKVFLECVQDMDHENMFWYRQDPGLGLRLIYFSYDVKMKEKGDIPEGYSVSREKKERFSLILESASTNQTSMYLCASSPRDFTDTQYFGPGTRLTVL.

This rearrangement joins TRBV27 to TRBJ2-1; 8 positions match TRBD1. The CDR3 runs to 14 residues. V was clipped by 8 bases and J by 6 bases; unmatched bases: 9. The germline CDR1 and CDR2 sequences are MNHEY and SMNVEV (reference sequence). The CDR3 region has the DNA TGTGCCAGCGGCAACAGGGGGGCGGCCAATGAGCAGTTCTTC. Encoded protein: CASGNRGAANEQFF.

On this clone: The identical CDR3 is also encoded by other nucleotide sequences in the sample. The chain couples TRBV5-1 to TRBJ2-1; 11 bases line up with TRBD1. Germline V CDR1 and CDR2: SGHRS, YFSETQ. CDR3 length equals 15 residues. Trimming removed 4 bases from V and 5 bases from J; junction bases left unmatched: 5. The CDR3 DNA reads TGCGCCAGCAGCCCCGGACAGGGGGCGGACAATGAGCAGTTCTTC. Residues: CASSPGQGADNEQFF.

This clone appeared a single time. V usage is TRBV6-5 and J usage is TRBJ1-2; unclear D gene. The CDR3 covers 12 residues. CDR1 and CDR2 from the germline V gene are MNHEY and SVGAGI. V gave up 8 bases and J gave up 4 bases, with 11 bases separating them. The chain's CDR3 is CASLTEGYGYTF. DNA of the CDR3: TGTGCCAGCTTAACAGAGGGCTATGGCTACACCTTC.

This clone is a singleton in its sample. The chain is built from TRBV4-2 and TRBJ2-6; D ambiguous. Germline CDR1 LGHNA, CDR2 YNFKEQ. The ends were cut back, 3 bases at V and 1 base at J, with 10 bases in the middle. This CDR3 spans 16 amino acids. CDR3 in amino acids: CASSHDLASGANVLTF. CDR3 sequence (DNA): TGTGCCAGCAGCCACGACTTAGCTTCTGGGGCCAACGTCCTGACTTTC.

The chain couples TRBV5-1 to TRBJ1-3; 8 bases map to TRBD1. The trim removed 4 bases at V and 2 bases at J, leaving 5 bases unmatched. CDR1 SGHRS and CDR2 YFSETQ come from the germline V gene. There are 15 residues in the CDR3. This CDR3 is CASSATGETGNTIYF. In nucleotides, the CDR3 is TGCGCCAGCAGCGCGACAGGGGAAACTGGAAACACCATATATTTT.